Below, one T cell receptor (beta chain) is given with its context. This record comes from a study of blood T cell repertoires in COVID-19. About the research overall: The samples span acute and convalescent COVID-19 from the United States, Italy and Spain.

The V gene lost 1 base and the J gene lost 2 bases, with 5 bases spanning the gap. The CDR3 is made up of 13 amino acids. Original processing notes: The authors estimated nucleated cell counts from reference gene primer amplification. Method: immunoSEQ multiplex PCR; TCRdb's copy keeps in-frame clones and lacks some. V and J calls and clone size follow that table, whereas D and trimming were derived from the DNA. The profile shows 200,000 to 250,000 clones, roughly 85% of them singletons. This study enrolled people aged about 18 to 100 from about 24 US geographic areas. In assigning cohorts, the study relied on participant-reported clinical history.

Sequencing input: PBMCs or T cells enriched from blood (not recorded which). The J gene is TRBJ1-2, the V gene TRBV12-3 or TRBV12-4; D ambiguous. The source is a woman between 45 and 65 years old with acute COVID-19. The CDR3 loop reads CASSLGRNYGYTF. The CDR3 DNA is TGTGCCAGCAGTTTAGGCAGGAACTATGGCTACACCTTC.